This T cell receptor (beta chain) was observed in a study of OX40 agonist ivuxolimab in advanced cancers. Findings and caveats of the study: The study found that CD8+ T cells averaged more expanded clones than CD4+.

In the case of this clone: Its antigen is as yet unknown.

Samples of blood were obtained at baseline, on cycle 4 day 1, and on cycle 7 day 1. In germline, CDR1 is SGHVS, CDR2 FQNEAQ. V dropped 3 bases and J dropped 0 bases, with 21 bases sitting between them. CDR3 length: 19 residues. Some clones are missing from TCRdb's copy, which holds only in-frame ones; the method was immunoSEQ multiplex PCR. This sample has tens of thousands of clones, with roughly 89% found just once. The sample was CD4+ or CD8+ T cells sorted from blood, taken in a trial of the OX40 agonist ivuxolimab. The chain employs TRBV7-8 and TRBJ1-3, with a tentative D call TRBD1 (6 bases). The origin of this receptor is an adult with an advanced solid tumor such as melanoma, head and neck, liver or kidney cancer. DNA of the CDR3: TGTGCCAGCAGCTTGGGAGGACAGTTCTGGAGGGTCTCTGGAAACACCATATATTTT. It translates to CASSLGGQFWRVSGNTIYF.